Below, one TCR beta chain is given with its context. Its cognate antigen is unknown. This CDR3 has 18 residues. V dropped 2 bases and J dropped 2 bases, with 22 bases sitting between them. Per germline, CDR1 SEHNR and CDR2 FQNEAQ (reference sequence). The PCR employed 60 Vbeta primers together with 13 Jbeta primers. Data came from immunoSEQ multiplex PCR; TCRdb stores just in-frame clones and leaves some out. Of 150,000 or so clones detected, over 60% appear once; the ten largest clones hold 1.5%. The data were taken from a study of cytomegalovirus exposure and HLA in healthy donors. Looking at the study overall: A prior analysis found 117 million unique TCR beta sequences from approximately 200 million T cells.

Study outcomes and limitations: Segments of the TCR beta V type were, in most cases, productive about 90% or about 30% of the time in an earlier analysis.

The sequenced sample was PBMCs. V usage is TRBV7-9 and J usage is TRBJ2-7; perhaps TRBD2 as D (5 bases). The origin of this receptor is a girl aged 10 to 17 in good health and CMV-seronegative. The CDR3 loop reads CASSLSRAGGSTPYEQYF. The CDR3 region has the DNA TGTGCCAGCAGCTTATCTCGGGCGGGCGGTTCTACTCCCTACGAGCAGTACTTC.